This record looks at one T cell receptor (beta chain) sequence and its context. This clonotype was observed a few times. The target of this receptor is not known. No base-level quality is on record; no much larger clone is a single base apart. The CDR3, cysteine through phenylalanine, is 18 amino acids long. Of all the DNA, just the CDR3 is kept, 54 bases in frame from base 1. Relative to germline, V is missing 0 bases and J is missing 3 bases, with 9 bases of the junction outside any gene match. For CDR1 and CDR2, the germline V gene lists SGHTA and FQGTGA. Ficoll-Paque density gradient centrifugation was used to isolate PBMCs. Sequencer: Illumina NovaSeq 6000. Using 5'RACE with constant-segment primers, TCRalpha and TCRbeta cDNA libraries were constructed, with sample barcodes and unique molecular identifiers added in the process. Trizol reagent was used to extract RNA from every sample. Amplification of the libraries took two PCR steps, and the second step added a second sample barcode plus Illumina TruSeq adapters. Sequencing of libraries was performed on an Illumina NovaSeq with 2 x 150 bp paired-end reads. Per the authors' processing: With migec v1.2.7, reads were demultiplexed and then collapsed into UMI-guided consensus sequences. Using mixcr v2.1.11, UMI consensuses were aligned to TRA and TRB V and J templates and then assembled into clonotypes. Expanded or contracted clonotypes were those called significant by both edgeR and NoisET, with noise models trained on biological replicates. For edgeR calls, a false discovery rate-adjusted p below 0.01 and a log2 fold-change threshold of 1 were applied. As an exploratory analysis of dynamics, max-normalized trajectories of the 1000 most abundant clonotypes were examined with PCA combined with hierarchical clustering. Separately sequenced CD4+ and CD8+ repertoires were used to assign the CD4 or CD8 phenotype of responding clones. TCRdb trimmed public reads at Q25 via fastp, called clones via MiXCR and kept in-frame beta chains. CDR3 protein duplicates are merged, each entry listing the most common genes and DNA. In this record, the V and J calls reflect TCRdb's handling and not the investigators' own analysis. This sample lists 450,000 to 650,000 distinct CDR3 sequences; roughly 21% were detected once. The top ten clones comprise about 8.4% of the sample.

The data were taken from a study of T-cell memory formation after mild COVID-19 (dated by TCRdb to the early 2020s). At the level of the whole study: TCR sequence clusters from the two donors were found to be largely donor specific. T-cell clones expanding and contracting after mild COVID-19 in a couple of donors were tracked by longitudinal TCRalpha and TCRbeta repertoire sequencing. Two young, previously healthy adult volunteers made up the cohort, one male and one female.

Results and caveats for the whole study, not just this receptor: Only a couple of mild cases were covered in the study, and larger cohorts including severe cases with pre-infection samples were considered necessary. Some responding clones were detected in pre-infection memory, which suggested that pre-existing cross-reactive memory T cells had joined the SARS-CoV-2 response. SARS-CoV-2 specificity was not confirmed for the second-wave clones peaking on day 37. Clones that contracted from day 15 to 85 showed balanced CD4/CD8 phenotypes, whereas a second wave of clones that expanded from day 15 to 37 leaned towards CD4+. Contracting CD4+ clones turned up mainly in the CM and EM memory subsets, whereas EMRA was where CD8+ clones were enriched.

The chain is made from TRBV7-3 and TRBJ2-3; 10 bases in the junction line up with TRBD2. The TCR originated in an adult woman who had mild COVID-19 (a few samples of this study predate the infection). The sample titles of this study are shuffled in the database, so cell type and time point are left out; the donor was told from shared clones. Sequencing used PBMCs or a T cell subset sorted from them (not recorded which). The CDR3 reads CASSLTSNSGGSTDTQYF. The DNA sequence follows: TGTGCCAGCAGCTTAACATCCAATAGCGGGGGGTCGACAGATACGCAGTATTTT.